This TCR beta chain was identified in a study of T-cell memory formation after mild COVID-19. On the study more broadly: In these data, TCR clusters were largely donor specific. Study results and caveats: CD4+ contracting clones were mainly CM and EM; CD8+ ones, EMRA.

The length of the CDR3 is 15 residues. Germline V CDR1 and CDR2: SGHAT, FQNNGV. Trimming pared 5 bases from V and 4 bases from J, leaving 17 bases between. This clonotype has more than one count but fewer than ten. As yet, its antigen is unknown. TCRdb reprocessed the 5' RACE reads with MiXCR, giving one entry per CDR3 protein. The sample yields approximately 290,000 distinct CDR3 sequences, roughly 8.2% seen once. The sample consisted of PBMCs or a T cell subset sorted from them (not recorded which). The chain uses TRBV11-2 and TRBJ2-5; D gene uncertain. This receptor was identified in a man aged 18 to 29 who had mild COVID-19 (a few samples of this study predate the infection). Cell type and time point are not known. The DNA of the CDR3 is TGTGCCAGCAGCCCGGTACACCGGAGAGGAGAGACCCAGTACTTC. Its protein is CASSPVHRRGETQYF. The full variable domain, in which reference TRBV11-2 and TRBJ2-5 provide the parts outside the CDR3, is EAGVAQSPRYKIIEKRQSVAFWCNPISGHATLYWYQQILGQGPKLLIQFQNNGVVDDSQLPKDRFSAERLKGVDSTLKIQPAKLEDSAVYLCASSPVHRRGETQYFGPGTRLLVL.